These 30 T cell receptor beta chains originate from one sample sequenced in a study of T-cell memory formation after mild COVID-19. Via MiXCR, TCRdb re-called the 5' RACE reads, giving one row per CDR3 protein. Among a few hundred thousand distinct CDR3 sequences, nearly 25% were seen once, and the ten largest hold about 12%. Source material: PBMCs or a T cell subset sorted from them (not recorded which). These receptors came from an adult woman who had mild COVID-19 (a few samples of this study predate the infection). Cell type and time point are not known.

The rearrangement joins TRBV5-4 to TRBJ2-3; D is possibly TRBD1 (5 bases). The CDR3 consists of 15 residues. Trimming cost V 2 bases and J 2 bases, with 12 bases left between them. Germline V CDR1 and CDR2: SGHNT, YYREEE (reference sequence). The CDR3 loop is CASSLRQLYTDTQYF. CDR3 nucleotides: TGTGCCAGCAGCTTAAGACAGCTATACACAGATACGCAGTATTTT.

The chain employs TRBV12-2 and TRBJ2-7; TRBD2 was called by the table and not checked on the DNA. TRBV12-2 is a pseudogene. The CDR3 length is 16 residues. The CDR3 loop reads CASRLASGPSSYEQYF. The DNA for the CDR3 is TGTGCAAGTCGCCTTGCTTCGGGGCCCAGCTCCTACGAGCAGTACTTC.

A few counts support this clonotype. The chain recombines TRBV7-9 with TRBJ2-3, with D hard to call. The V gene's germline CDR1 is SEHNR and CDR2 FQNEAQ (reference sequence). The V and J ends lost 1 base and 4 bases respectively, with 12 bases between them. The CDR3 has 15 residues. CDR3 loop: CASSLVLGEADTQYF. CDR3 nucleotides: TGTGCCAGCAGCTTAGTACTTGGTGAGGCAGATACGCAGTATTTT. Variable domain in full (rest from reference TRBV7-9 and TRBJ2-3): DTGVSQNPRHKITKRGQNVTFRCDPISEHNRLYWYRQTLGQGPEFLTYFQNEAQLEKSRLLSDRFSAERPKGSFSTLEIQRTEQGDSAMYLCASSLVLGEADTQYFGPGTRLTVL.

This sequence joins TRBV5-1 and TRBJ2-1; 9 bases agree with TRBD1. The CDR3 loop spans 16 amino acids. J was trimmed by 6 bases and V by 0 bases; bases with no gene match: 7. Germline assignment: CDR1 SGHRS and CDR2 YFSETQ. The CDR3 loop reads CASSLGWDRVGNEQFF. The CDR3 nucleotides are TGCGCCAGCAGCTTGGGTTGGGACAGGGTTGGCAATGAGCAGTTCTTC.

The V and J genes are TRBV6-5 and TRBJ1-6, with a possible D match to TRBD1 (5 bases). CDR3 length: 12 residues. Germline lookup yields CDR1 MNHEY and CDR2 SVGAGI. Trimming pared 5 bases from V and 7 bases from J, leaving 6 bases between. The CDR3: CASSAGNSPLHF. The DNA for the CDR3 is TGTGCCAGCAGTGCAGGGAATTCACCCCTCCACTTT.

The rearrangement uses TRBV20-1 and TRBJ2-5; TRBD1 matches 7 bases. With V trimmed by 6 bases and J by 5 bases, 9 bases remained unmatched. Germline values: CDR1 DFQATT, CDR2 SNEGSKA (reference sequence). The CDR3 totals 13 residues. Here the CDR3 reads CSARRQGGETQYF. CDR3 bases: TGCAGTGCCAGAAGACAGGGTGGGGAGACCCAGTACTTC.

This chain joins TRBV11-1 and TRBJ2-4, with 13 bases matching TRBD2. CDR3 length: 24 amino acids. Trimming at V came to 4 bases and at J to 0 bases, leaving 24 bases not matched to a gene. Germline-derived CDR1 and CDR2 are SGHAT and FQDESV (reference sequence). The CDR3 sequence is CASSCKAGLAGNLLRTLAKNIQYF. The CDR3 nucleotides are TGTGCCAGCAGCTGTAAAGCGGGACTAGCGGGAAATTTACTACGTACTCTAGCCAAAAACATTCAGTACTTC. The variable domain in full, with the rest retrieved from reference TRBV11-1 and TRBJ2-4, is EAEVAQSPRYKITEKSQAVAFWCDPISGHATLYWYRQILGQGPELLVQFQDESVVDDSQLPKDRFSAERLKGVDSTLKIQPAELGDSAMYLCASSCKAGLAGNLLRTLAKNIQYFGAGTRLSVL.

The chain recombines TRBV12-3 or TRBV12-4 with TRBJ1-5, with unresolved D. The CDR3 is 14 residues long. Trimming cost V 0 bases and J 4 bases, with 7 bases left between them. CDR3 in amino acids: CASSLADVNQPQHF. The DNA for the CDR3 is TGTGCCAGCAGTTTAGCGGACGTGAATCAGCCCCAGCATTTT.

The genes are TRBV7-2 and TRBJ2-7, with D possibly called TRBD1 or TRBD2 (5 bases each). V was shortened by 3 bases and J by 0 bases, with 15 bases between the two germline ends. CDR3 length equals 16 residues. In germline, CDR1 is SGHTA, CDR2 FQGNSA. CDR3: CASSFTGTAVSYEQYF. Here the CDR3 DNA reads TGTGCCAGCAGCTTCACCGGGACCGCCGTCTCCTACGAGCAGTACTTC.

The rearrangement joins TRBV6-2 or TRBV6-3 to TRBJ2-2, with TRBD2 matching 8 bases. This CDR3 contains 14 residues. Losses at the gene ends were 6 bases for V and 9 bases for J; bases not matched to a gene: 9. In germline, CDR1 is MNHEY, CDR2 SVGEGT. As DNA, the CDR3 is TGTGCCAGCAGACGGGCCGGGGGGGGACGGGAGCTGTTTTTT. Residues: CASRRAGGGRELFF.

This clonotype was seen a handful of times. The CDR3 nucleotides read TGCAGTGCTAGAGATTACTGGCGGGAGGGAGAGACCCAGTACTTC. It codes for CSARDYWREGETQYF. The gene calls are TRBV20-1 and TRBJ2-5, with TRBD2 matching 9 bases. In germline, CDR1 is DFQATT, CDR2 SNEGSKA (reference sequence). V trimming: 0 bases; J trimming: 4 bases; junction bases outside the gene matches: 6. This CDR3 contains 15 residues.

This clonotype has ten or more counts. The chain is built from TRBV20-1 and TRBJ2-5, with D perhaps matching TRBD2 (5 bases). Trimming removed 4 bases at V and 3 bases at J, with 9 bases between. Germline lookup yields CDR1 DFQATT and CDR2 SNEGSKA (reference sequence). CDR3 length: 12 amino acids. The CDR3 is CSAISGKETQYF. The CDR3 coding sequence is TGCAGTGCTATATCCGGGAAAGAGACCCAGTACTTC.

A few counts support this clonotype. The chain recombines TRBV12-3 or TRBV12-4 with TRBJ1-1; D gene uncertain. The CDR3 loop spans 14 amino acids. With 5 bases removed from V and 10 bases from J, the gap between germline ends came to 20 bases. The CDR3 DNA reads TGTGCCAGCAGTCCAGGTGGCAGGCGCACCGGAGCTTTCTTT. Amino acid sequence: CASSPGGRRTGAFF.

This clonotype was picked up a small number of times. V is TRBV24-1 and J is TRBJ2-2; D may be TRBD1 (5 bases). The germline V gene has CDR1 KGHDR and CDR2 SFDVKD. CDR3 size: 14 residues. Trimming removed 4 bases from V and 3 bases from J, with 8 bases in between. This CDR3 is CATSDPGYTGELFF. CDR3 in DNA: TGTGCCACCAGTGACCCAGGGTACACCGGGGAGCTGTTTTTT.

This clonotype was picked up one time. Written as DNA, the CDR3 is TGCGCCAGCAGCCACACTATCTTACAGGGCGGGGGGAAACTGTTTTTT. This sequence encodes CASSHTILQGGGKLFF. The rearrangement joins TRBV4-3 to TRBJ1-4; possibly TRBD1 for D (6 bases). The CDR3 loop spans 16 amino acids. The germline CDR1 and CDR2 sequences are LGHNA and YSLEER. Trimming left V 3 bases short and J 11 bases short, with 22 bases between.

This clonotype has at least ten counts. The rearrangement links TRBV6-1 to TRBJ2-1, with TRBD2 as a possible D gene (5 bases). Germline lookup yields CDR1 MNHNS and CDR2 SASEGT. The CDR3 totals 15 residues. V lost 4 bases to trimming and J lost 0 bases, with 10 bases between them. CDR3 coding DNA: TGTGCCAGCAGTGTTCAAGGGAGCTCCTACAATGAGCAGTTCTTC. Translation gives CASSVQGSSYNEQFF.

The rearrangement joins TRBV11-3 to TRBJ2-7; the match to TRBD2 covers 9 bases. V was clipped by 5 bases and J by 3 bases; unmatched bases: 5. CDR3 size: 14 residues. Germline V gene sequence: CDR1 SGHNT, CDR2 YENEEA. CDR3 amino acids: CASSPSGGHYEQYF. The DNA for the CDR3 is TGTGCCAGCAGCCCCAGCGGGGGGCACTACGAGCAGTACTTC. The full variable domain, its missing parts supplied by reference TRBV11-3 and TRBJ2-7, is EAGVVQSPRYKIIEKKQPVAFWCNPISGHNTLYWYLQNLGQGPELLIRYENEEAVDDSQLPKDRFSAERLKGVDSTLKIQPAELGDSAVYLCASSPSGGHYEQYFGPGTRLTVT.

This clonotype was seen a handful of times. The V gene is TRBV9, the J gene TRBJ2-5; D is unclear. This CDR3 comprises 13 residues. CDR1 is SGDLS and CDR2 is YYNGEE in the germline V gene. V shed 1 base and J shed 4 bases, with 8 bases lying between them. Written as DNA, the CDR3 is TGTGCCAGCAGCGTATCCGATGGAGAGACCCAGTACTTC. Translating it yields CASSVSDGETQYF.

This clonotype appeared a few times. The chain recombines TRBV29-1 with TRBJ1-1; a possible D gene is TRBD1 (5 bases). Trimming pared 0 bases from V and 4 bases from J, leaving 15 bases between. The CDR3 has 15 residues. Germline V gene lookup returns CDR1 SQVTM and CDR2 ANQGSEA. The CDR3 DNA sequence: TGCAGCGTTGAAGAGTACCGAACCGGGGCCACTGAAGCTTTCTTT. This translates into CSVEEYRTGATEAFF.

The sample holds one count of this clonotype. The chain is built from TRBV12-3 or TRBV12-4 and TRBJ2-2; TRBD1 might be the D (6 bases). The CDR3 contains 15 residues. V lost 6 bases and J lost 2, with 13 bases in between. The CDR3 sequence is CASSGQWVNTGELFF. The DNA of the CDR3 is TGTGCCAGCAGCGGACAGTGGGTAAACACCGGGGAGCTGTTTTTT.

This clonotype showed up just a few times. The chain is built from TRBV5-1 and TRBJ2-5; either TRBD1 or TRBD2 may fit D (6 bases each). Between the trimmed V and J ends, which lost 5 bases and 2 bases, there was a span of 13 bases. Germline CDR1 is SGHRS and CDR2 is YFSETQ. There are 14 residues in the CDR3. In DNA form, the CDR3 reads TGCGCCAGCAGGAGCGGAGGGGGACAAGAGACCCAGTACTTC. This encodes CASRSGGGQETQYF.

J is TRBJ2-2 and V is TRBV7-7; no definite D call. Trimming took off 5 bases at V and 0 bases at J, with 10 bases between the two ends. CDR1 is SSHAT and CDR2 is FNYEAQ in the germline V gene (reference sequence). This CDR3 comprises 15 residues. DNA of the CDR3: TGTGCCAGCAGCCGGGCTGTGTCGAACACCGGGGAGCTGTTTTTT. It yields the protein CASSRAVSNTGELFF.

This chain's CDR3 is CASSVGPEREAFF. The CDR3, as DNA: TGTGCCAGCAGCGTCGGCCCGGAGAGGGAAGCTTTCTTT. V is TRBV9 and J is TRBJ1-1, with D hard to call. CDR1 and CDR2 from the germline V gene are SGDLS and YYNGEE. V gave up 2 bases and J gave up 8 bases, with 13 bases separating them. This CDR3 has 13 residues. The entire variable domain, with the rest obtained from reference TRBV9 and TRBJ1-1, is as follows: DSGVTQTPKHLITATGQRVTLRCSPRSGDLSVYWYQQSLDQGLQFLIQYYNGEERAKGNILERFSAQQFPDLHSELNLSSLELGDSALYFCASSVGPEREAFFGQGTRLTVV.

CDR3 coding DNA: TGTGCCGGAAACAGGAACACCGGGGAGCTGTTTTTT. It is translated as CAGNRNTGELFF. V is TRBV6-1 and J is TRBJ2-2; D is ambiguous. Germline V lookup: CDR1 MNHNS, CDR2 SASEGT. Trimming left V 11 bases short and J 1 base short, with 8 bases between. The CDR3 is 12 residues long.

This clonotype was seen more than once but under ten times. In nucleotides, the CDR3 is TGTGCCAGCAGGGACCAGCACTCCTACGAGCAGTACTTC. It translates to CASRDQHSYEQYF. J is TRBJ2-7 and V is TRBV2; D call uncertain. Germline-derived CDR1 and CDR2 are SNHLY and FYNNEI. The CDR3 consists of 13 residues. V was clipped by 6 bases and J by 0 bases, with 9 bases between them.

V gene TRBV27 combines with J gene TRBJ2-5; 8 nucleotides match TRBD1. After removal of 8 bases from V and 5 bases from J, the junction contained 13 bases not matched to a gene. CDR1 and CDR2 from the germline V gene are MNHEY and SMNVEV (reference sequence). CDR3 length equals 15 residues. CDR3: CASWETGVSSETQYF. The CDR3 DNA reads TGTGCCAGCTGGGAGACAGGGGTATCATCGGAGACCCAGTACTTC.

V gene TRBV12-3 or TRBV12-4 combines with J gene TRBJ2-3; D ambiguous. CDR3 length: 12 residues. With 8 bases removed from V and 4 bases from J, the gap between germline ends came to 10 bases. CDR3 nucleotide sequence: TGTGCCAGCGACCCGGTCTCAGATACGCAGTATTTT. This codes for CASDPVSDTQYF.

The rearrangement links TRBV2 to TRBJ2-5; D is possibly TRBD2 (6 bases). Germline loops: CDR1 SNHLY, CDR2 FYNNEI. The CDR3 is 15 amino acids. The V end lost 2 bases, the J end lost 5 bases, and 15 bases lay between the germline ends. CDR3 nucleotide sequence: TGTGCCAGCAGTGAAACGGGGGTCCCGGGGGAGACCCAGTACTTC. It encodes CASSETGVPGETQYF.

V gene TRBV7-3 combines with J gene TRBJ2-1; weak D call: TRBD1 (5 bases). The CDR3 extends over 13 amino acids. The ends were cut back, 2 bases at V and 9 bases at J, with 11 bases in the middle. CDR1 SGHTA and CDR2 FQGTGA come from the germline V gene. The CDR3 region has the DNA TGTGCCAGCAGCTTAGTAGGGGTTGGTGAGCAGTTCTTC. Translation gives CASSLVGVGEQFF. Full variable domain (outside the CDR3, taken from reference TRBV7-3 and TRBJ2-1): GAGVSQTPSNKVTEKGKYVELRCDPISGHTALYWYRQSLGQGPEFLIYFQGTGAADDSGLPNDRFFAVRPEGSVSTLKIQRTERGDSAVYLCASSLVGVGEQFFGPGTRLTVL.

The chain uses TRBV25-1 and TRBJ1-2; D unclear. This CDR3 is 15 amino acids long. The V end was cut by 1 base, the J end by 0 bases, with 9 bases between. Germline V gene lookup returns CDR1 MGHDK and CDR2 SYGVNS. The CDR3 protein is CASSELGGANYGYTF. The CDR3 region has the DNA TGTGCCAGCAGTGAATTAGGCGGTGCTAACTATGGCTACACCTTC.